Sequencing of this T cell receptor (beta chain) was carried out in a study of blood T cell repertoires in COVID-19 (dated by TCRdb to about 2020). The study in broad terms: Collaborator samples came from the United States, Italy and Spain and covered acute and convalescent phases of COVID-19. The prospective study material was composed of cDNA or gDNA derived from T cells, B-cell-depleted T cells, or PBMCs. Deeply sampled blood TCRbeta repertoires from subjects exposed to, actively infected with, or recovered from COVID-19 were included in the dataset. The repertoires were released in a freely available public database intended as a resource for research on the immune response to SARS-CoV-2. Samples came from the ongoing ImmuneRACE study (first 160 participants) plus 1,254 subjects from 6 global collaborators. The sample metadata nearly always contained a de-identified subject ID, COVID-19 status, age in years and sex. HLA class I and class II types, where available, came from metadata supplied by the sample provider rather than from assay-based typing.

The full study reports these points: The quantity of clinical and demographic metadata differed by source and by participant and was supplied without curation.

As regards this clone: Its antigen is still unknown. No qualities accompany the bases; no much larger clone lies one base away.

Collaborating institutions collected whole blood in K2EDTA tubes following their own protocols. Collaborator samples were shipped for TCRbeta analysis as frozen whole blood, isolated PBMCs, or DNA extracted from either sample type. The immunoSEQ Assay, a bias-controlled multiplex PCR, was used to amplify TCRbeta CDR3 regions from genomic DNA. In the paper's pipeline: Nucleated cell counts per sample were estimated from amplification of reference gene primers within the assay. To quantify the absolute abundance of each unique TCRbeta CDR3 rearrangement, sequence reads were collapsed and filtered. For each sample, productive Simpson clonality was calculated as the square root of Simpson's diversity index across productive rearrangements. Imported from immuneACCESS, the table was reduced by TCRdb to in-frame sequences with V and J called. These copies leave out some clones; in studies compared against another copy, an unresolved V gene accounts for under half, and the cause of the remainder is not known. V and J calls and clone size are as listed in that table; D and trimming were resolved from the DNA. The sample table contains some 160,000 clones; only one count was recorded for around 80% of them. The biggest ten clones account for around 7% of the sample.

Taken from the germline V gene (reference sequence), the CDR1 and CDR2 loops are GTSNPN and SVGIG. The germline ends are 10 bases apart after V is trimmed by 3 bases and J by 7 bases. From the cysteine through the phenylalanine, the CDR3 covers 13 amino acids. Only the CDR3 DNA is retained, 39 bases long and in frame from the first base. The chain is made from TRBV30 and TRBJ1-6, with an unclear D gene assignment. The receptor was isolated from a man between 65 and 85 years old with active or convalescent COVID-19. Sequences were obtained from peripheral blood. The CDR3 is CAWRSGGNSPLHF. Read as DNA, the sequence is TGTGCCTGGAGATCCGGAGGGAATTCACCCCTCCACTTT.